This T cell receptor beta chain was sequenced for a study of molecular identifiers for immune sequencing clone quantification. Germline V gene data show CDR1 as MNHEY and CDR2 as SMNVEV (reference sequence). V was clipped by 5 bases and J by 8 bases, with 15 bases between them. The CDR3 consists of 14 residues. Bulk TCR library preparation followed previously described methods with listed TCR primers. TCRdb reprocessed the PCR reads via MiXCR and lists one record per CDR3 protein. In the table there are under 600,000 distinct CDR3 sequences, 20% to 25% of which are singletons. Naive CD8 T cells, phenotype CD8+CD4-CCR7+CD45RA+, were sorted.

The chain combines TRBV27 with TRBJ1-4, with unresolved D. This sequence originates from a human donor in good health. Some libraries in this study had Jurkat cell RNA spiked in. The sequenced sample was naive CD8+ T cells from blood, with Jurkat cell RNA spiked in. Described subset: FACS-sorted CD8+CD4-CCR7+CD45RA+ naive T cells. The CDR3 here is CASSPALRREKLFF. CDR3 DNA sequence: TGTGCCAGCAGTCCCGCCCTCAGGAGGGAAAAACTGTTTTTT.